Following are 21 T cell receptor beta chains from one sample sequenced in a study of blood T cell repertoires in COVID-19. This table comes from immunoSEQ multiplex PCR, and its TCRdb copy is limited to in-frame clones, with some not included. The table has 150,000 or so clones, about nine tenths seen once. Sample: peripheral blood. These receptors were taken from a man aged 55 to 70 with acute or convalescent COVID-19.

The chain is built from TRBV6-5 and TRBJ2-3; TRBD1 aligns across 10 bases. CDR1 and CDR2 (germline): MNHEY, SVGAGI. The CDR3 has 14 residues. Trimming took 5 bases from V and 4 from J; bases not matched to a gene: 3. CDR3 loop: CASSRTGGADTQYF. CDR3 sequence (DNA): TGTGCCAGCAGTCGGACAGGGGGGGCAGATACGCAGTATTTT.

This clone appeared a single time. One junction end disagrees with the germline gene, perhaps due to a read error. The CDR3: CASTERDYGYTF. In DNA, the CDR3 is TGTGCCAGCACTGAACGCGACTATGGCTACACCTTC. V gene TRBV2 combines with J gene TRBJ1-2, with D unclear. The CDR3 loop spans 12 amino acids. Germline V gene data show CDR1 as SNHLY and CDR2 as FYNNEI.

J is TRBJ1-2 and V is TRBV7-9; TRBD1 is a possible D gene (6 bases). The V and J ends lost 2 bases and 9 bases respectively, with 16 bases between them. CDR3 length equals 14 residues. Germline loops: CDR1 SEHNR, CDR2 FQNEAQ (reference sequence). The CDR3 sequence is CASSLQGLTMSYTF. CDR3 DNA sequence: TGTGCCAGCAGCTTACAGGGGTTAACGATGAGCTACACCTTC.

The chain recombines TRBV11-1 with TRBJ2-7, with unresolved D. V was trimmed by 2 bases and J by 2 bases, leaving 13 bases between them. The CDR3 is made up of 15 amino acids. CDR1 SGHAT and CDR2 FQDESV come from the germline V gene (reference sequence). The CDR3 sequence: CASSLFDTLPYEQYF. The CDR3 DNA is TGTGCCAGCAGCTTATTCGACACCCTACCCTACGAGCAGTACTTC.

This rearrangement joins TRBV9 to TRBJ2-7, with D maybe TRBD1 (6 bases). V dropped 0 bases and J dropped 0 bases, with 7 bases sitting between them. CDR1 and CDR2 (germline): SGDLS, YYNGEE. CDR3 length: 14 amino acids. The CDR3 protein is CASSVAQGSYEQYF. The CDR3 coding sequence is TGTGCCAGCAGCGTAGCACAGGGCTCCTACGAGCAGTACTTC.

The genes are TRBV2 and TRBJ1-3; maybe TRBD1 (5 bases). The CDR3 is 14 amino acids. V lost 3 bases, J lost 3 bases, and 9 bases lay in between. CDR1 SNHLY and CDR2 FYNNEI come from the germline V gene. The CDR3 loop is CASSDDSSGNTIYF. Here the CDR3 DNA reads TGTGCCAGCAGTGACGACAGTAGTGGAAACACCATATATTTT. The full variable domain, its missing parts supplied by reference TRBV2 and TRBJ1-3, is EPEVTQTPSHQVTQMGQEVILRCVPISNHLYFYWYRQILGQKVEFLVSFYNNEISEKSEIFDDQFSVERPDGSNFTLKIRSTKLEDSAMYFCASSDDSSGNTIYFGEGSWLTVV.

The CDR3 region is CAISGPGGDYNEQFF. The CDR3 DNA is TGTGCCATCAGTGGTCCGGGCGGGGACTACAATGAGCAGTTCTTC. The chain uses TRBV10-3 and TRBJ2-1; TRBD2 might be the D (6 bases). The V end lost 4 bases, the J end lost 3 bases, and 13 bases lay between the germline ends. Germline V gene sequence: CDR1 ENHRY, CDR2 SYGVKD. The CDR3 runs 15 residues.

V is TRBV10-3 and J is TRBJ2-3, with 15 bases matching TRBD2. The J segment lost 4 bases and the V segment lost 6 bases, leaving 2 bases of the junction unmatched. The germline V gene encodes CDR1 ENHRY and CDR2 SYGVKD. The CDR3 is 15 amino acids. CDR3 sequence (DNA): TGTGCCATCAGAGGGACTAGCGGGGGGCCAGATACGCAGTATTTT. Translation: CAIRGTSGGPDTQYF.

This chain connects TRBV18 to TRBJ1-1; 7 nucleotides agree with TRBD1. Germline CDR1 reads KGHSH; CDR2 reads LQKENI. The CDR3 runs 12 residues. The junction had 2 bases not matched to a gene; V was cut back by 3 bases and J by 7 bases. CDR3 in amino acids: CASSPRQGEAFF. CDR3 nucleotides: TGTGCCAGCTCACCTCGACAGGGTGAAGCTTTCTTT. Based on the CDR3 plus reference TRBV18 and TRBJ1-1, the full variable domain is NAGVMQNPRHLVRRRGQEARLRCSPMKGHSHVYWYRQLPEEGLKFMVYLQKENIIDESGMPKERFSAEFPKEGPSILRIQQVVRGDSAAYFCASSPRQGEAFFGQGTRLTVV.

The J gene is TRBJ1-3, the V gene TRBV14; D is unresolved. The ends were cut back, 0 bases at V and 2 bases at J, with 11 bases in the middle. CDR1 is SGHDN and CDR2 is FVKESK in the germline V gene. There are 16 residues in the CDR3. The CDR3 region is CASSQDRVTTGNTIYF. Written as DNA, the CDR3 is TGTGCCAGCAGCCAAGATCGGGTTACCACTGGAAACACCATATATTTT.

The chain uses TRBV7-9 and TRBJ1-6; TRBD1 might be the D (6 bases). The CDR3 runs 16 residues. The V gene's germline CDR1 is SEHNR and CDR2 FQNEAQ (reference sequence). V was pared by 5 bases and J by 8 bases, with 19 bases between. For the CDR3, the DNA is TGTGCCAGCAGCCCTGGACAGACTGTGGGGGATTCACCCCTCCACTTT. It codes for CASSPGQTVGDSPLHF. The full variable domain, completed using reference TRBV7-9 and TRBJ1-6, is DTGVSQNPRHKITKRGQNVTFRCDPISEHNRLYWYRQTLGQGPEFLTYFQNEAQLEKSRLLSDRFSAERPKGSFSTLEIQRTEQGDSAMYLCASSPGQTVGDSPLHFGNGTRLTVT.

This chain links TRBV11-3 with TRBJ2-1, with 10 positions matching TRBD2. V dropped 3 bases and J dropped 3; count of bases not matched to a gene: 2. From germline, CDR1 is SGHNT and CDR2 YENEEA. The CDR3 consists of 15 residues. CDR3 sequence reads: CASSFASGSYNEQFF. The CDR3 coding sequence is TGTGCCAGCAGCTTCGCTAGCGGGAGCTACAATGAGCAGTTCTTC.

The rearrangement uses TRBV7-8 and TRBJ2-7, with TRBD2 as a possible D gene (6 bases). Germline CDR1 SGHVS, CDR2 FQNEAQ. The CDR3 sequence is 14 residues long. V gave up 6 bases and J gave up 0 bases, with 12 bases separating them. This CDR3 is CASSRDGSSYEQYF. The CDR3 DNA sequence: TGTGCCAGCAGTCGGGACGGGAGCTCCTACGAGCAGTACTTC. Looking up the rest from reference TRBV7-8 and TRBJ2-7 gives the full variable domain: GAGVSQSPRYKVAKRGQDVALRCDPISGHVSLFWYQQALGQGPEFLTYFQNEAQLDKSGLPSDRFFAERPEGSVSTLKIQRTQQEDSAVYLCASSRDGSSYEQYFGPGTRLTVT.

The chain combines TRBV12-5 with TRBJ1-4, with TRBD1 matching over 8 bases. This CDR3 comprises 13 residues. CDR1 and CDR2 (germline): LGHNT, FRNRAP. After removal of 1 base from V and 12 bases from J, the junction contained 4 bases not matched to a gene. The CDR3 DNA sequence: TGTGCTAGTGGTTTGGGGACAGGGATAGAACTGTTTTTT. This gives the protein CASGLGTGIELFF. Filled out from reference TRBV12-5 and TRBJ1-4, the complete variable domain reads DARVTQTPRHKVTEMGQEVTMRCQPILGHNTVFWYRQTMMQGLELLAYFRNRAPLDDSGMPKDRFSAEMPDATLATLKIQPSEPRDSAVYFCASGLGTGIELFFGSGTQLSVL.

The gene calls are TRBV30 and TRBJ1-2; 7 nucleotides agree with TRBD1. Germline assignment: CDR1 GTSNPN and CDR2 SVGIG (reference sequence). V was clipped by 2 bases and J by 6 bases; unmatched bases: 12. CDR3 length: 15 amino acids. The CDR3 DNA sequence: TGTGCCTGGAGTTACATGGACAGGCCTTTAAATGGCTACACCTTC. It specifies CAWSYMDRPLNGYTF.

This clone showed up just a few times. V is TRBV5-1 and J is TRBJ1-3, with D hard to call. V lost 4 bases to trimming and J lost 0 bases, with 11 bases between them. Germline assignment: CDR1 SGHRS and CDR2 YFSETQ. The CDR3 runs to 15 residues. The CDR3 region has the DNA TGCGCCAGCAGCCTCGGGAGATACTCTGGAAACACCATATATTTT. Translating gives CASSLGRYSGNTIYF.

The chain is built from TRBV3-1 (or the pseudogene TRBV3-2) and TRBJ1-6, with D possibly matching TRBD1 (5 bases). V lost 7 bases to trimming and J lost 14 bases, with 12 bases between them. The CDR3 spans 11 residues. The germline CDR1 and CDR2 sequences are LGHDT and YNNKEL (reference sequence). For the CDR3, the DNA is TGTGCCAGCACCGCGGGACCTACCCTCCACTTT. This sequence encodes CASTAGPTLHF.

The chain links TRBV12-5 to TRBJ2-1, with 12 bases fitting TRBD1. The V gene end was trimmed by 5 bases and the J gene end by 7 bases; junction bases not matched to a gene: 3. The CDR3 extends over 14 amino acids. Per the germline V gene, CDR1 is LGHNT and CDR2 is FRNRAP. The CDR3 protein is CASGPGQGANEQFF. The DNA for the CDR3 is TGTGCTAGTGGTCCGGGACAGGGGGCGAATGAGCAGTTCTTC.

This chain joins TRBV3-1 (or the pseudogene TRBV3-2) and TRBJ1-5, with TRBD1 as a possible D gene (5 bases). V shed 0 bases and J shed 2 bases, with 11 bases lying between them. CDR1 and CDR2 from the germline V gene are LGHDT and YNNKEL (reference sequence). This CDR3 contains 16 residues. The CDR3 nucleotides read TGTGCCAGCAGCCAAGATGGAGGGACGGGCAATCAGCCCCAGCATTTT. It is translated as CASSQDGGTGNQPQHF.

The chain employs TRBV13 and TRBJ2-3, with D maybe TRBD2 (7 bases). V was pared by 5 bases and J by 0 bases, with 15 bases between. Germline V gene sequence: CDR1 PRHDT, CDR2 FYEKMQ (reference sequence). The CDR3 is made up of 16 amino acids. The CDR3 DNA is TGTGCCAGCAGCGATATTGAGGGGGGGAGCACAGATACGCAGTATTTT. It translates to CASSDIEGGSTDTQYF. The whole variable domain, remainder taken from reference TRBV13 and TRBJ2-3, is AAGVIQSPRHLIKEKRETATLKCYPIPRHDTVYWYQQGPGQDPQFLISFYEKMQSDKGSIPDRFSAQQFSDYHSELNMSSLELGDSALYFCASSDIEGGSTDTQYFGPGTRLTVL.

The genes are TRBV25-1 and TRBJ1-2; maybe TRBD1 (6 bases). Germline CDR1 MGHDK, CDR2 SYGVNS. The germline V and J ends were trimmed by 5 bases and 5 bases, with 15 bases remaining between them. The CDR3 spans 14 residues. In nucleotides, the CDR3 is TGTGCCAGCAGTAAACCGGGACAAGGGTATGGCTACACCTTC. Amino acid sequence: CASSKPGQGYGYTF.